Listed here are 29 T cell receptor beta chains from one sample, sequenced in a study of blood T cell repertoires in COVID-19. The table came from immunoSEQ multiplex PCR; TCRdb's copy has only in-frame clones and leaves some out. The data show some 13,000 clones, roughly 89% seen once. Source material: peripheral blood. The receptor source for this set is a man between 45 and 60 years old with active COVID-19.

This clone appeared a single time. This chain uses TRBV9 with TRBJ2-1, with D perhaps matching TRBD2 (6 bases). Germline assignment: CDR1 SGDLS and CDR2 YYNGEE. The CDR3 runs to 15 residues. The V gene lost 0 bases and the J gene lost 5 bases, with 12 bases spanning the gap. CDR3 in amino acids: CASSVGRDGDNEQFF. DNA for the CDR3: TGTGCCAGCAGCGTAGGGCGGGATGGGGACAATGAGCAGTTCTTC. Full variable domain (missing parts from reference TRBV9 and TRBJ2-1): DSGVTQTPKHLITATGQRVTLRCSPRSGDLSVYWYQQSLDQGLQFLIQYYNGEERAKGNILERFSAQQFPDLHSELNLSSLELGDSALYFCASSVGRDGDNEQFFGPGTRLTVL.

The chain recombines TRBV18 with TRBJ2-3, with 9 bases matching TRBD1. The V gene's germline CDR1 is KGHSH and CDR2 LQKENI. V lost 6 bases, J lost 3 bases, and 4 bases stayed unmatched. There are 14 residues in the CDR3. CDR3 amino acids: CASSLGQGTDTQYF. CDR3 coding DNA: TGTGCCAGCTCCCTCGGACAGGGGACAGATACGCAGTATTTT. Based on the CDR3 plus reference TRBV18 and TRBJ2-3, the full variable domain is NAGVMQNPRHLVRRRGQEARLRCSPMKGHSHVYWYRQLPEEGLKFMVYLQKENIIDESGMPKERFSAEFPKEGPSILRIQQVVRGDSAAYFCASSLGQGTDTQYFGPGTRLTVL.

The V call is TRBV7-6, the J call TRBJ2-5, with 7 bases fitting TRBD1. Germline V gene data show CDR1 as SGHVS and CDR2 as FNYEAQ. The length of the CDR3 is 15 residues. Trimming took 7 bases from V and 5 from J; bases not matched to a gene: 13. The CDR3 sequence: CASTHSKGARETQYF. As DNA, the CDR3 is TGTGCCAGCACCCACTCAAAGGGGGCTCGGGAGACCCAGTACTTC. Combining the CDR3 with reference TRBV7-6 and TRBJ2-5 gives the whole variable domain GAGVSQSPRYKVTKRGQDVALRCDPISGHVSLYWYRQALGQGPEFLTYFNYEAQQDKSGLPNDRFSAERPEGSISTLTIQRTEQRDSAMYRCASTHSKGARETQYFGPGTRLLVL.

As DNA, the CDR3 is TGTGCCAGCAGCTTATCCGGTACAGGGGGCACCGGGAGGGCCGGGGAGCAGTACTTC. As protein: CASSLSGTGGTGRAGEQYF. The genes are TRBV7-9 and TRBJ2-7; possibly TRBD1 for D (9 bases). Germline lookup yields CDR1 SEHNR and CDR2 FQNEAQ (reference sequence). The CDR3 sequence is 19 residues long. V lost 2 bases to trimming and J lost 7 bases, with 30 bases between them.

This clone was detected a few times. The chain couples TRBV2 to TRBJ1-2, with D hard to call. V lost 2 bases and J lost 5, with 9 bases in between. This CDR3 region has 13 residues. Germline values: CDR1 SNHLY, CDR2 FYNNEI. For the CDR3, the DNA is TGTGCCAGCAGTGAACCCGGGGATTATGGCTACACCTTC. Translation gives CASSEPGDYGYTF.

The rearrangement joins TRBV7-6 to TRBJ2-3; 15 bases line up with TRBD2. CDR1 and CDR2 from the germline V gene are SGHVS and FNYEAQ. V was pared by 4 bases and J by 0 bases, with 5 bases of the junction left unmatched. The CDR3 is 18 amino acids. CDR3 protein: CASSSGLAGGASTDTQYF. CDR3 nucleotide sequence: TGTGCCAGCAGCTCCGGACTAGCGGGGGGGGCTAGCACAGATACGCAGTATTTT.

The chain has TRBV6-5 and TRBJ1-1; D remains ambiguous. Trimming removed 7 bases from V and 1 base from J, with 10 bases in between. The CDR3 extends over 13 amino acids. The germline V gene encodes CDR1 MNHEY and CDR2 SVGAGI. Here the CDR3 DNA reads TGTGCCAGCATTACACACAAGAACACTGAAGCTTTCTTT. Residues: CASITHKNTEAFF.

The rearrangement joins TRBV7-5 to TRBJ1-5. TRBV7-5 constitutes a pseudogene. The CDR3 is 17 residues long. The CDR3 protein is CVRSFRVLSYSNQPQHF. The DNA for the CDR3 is TGTGTCAGAAGCTTTCGGGTCCTCTCTTATAGCAATCAGCCCCAGCATTTT.

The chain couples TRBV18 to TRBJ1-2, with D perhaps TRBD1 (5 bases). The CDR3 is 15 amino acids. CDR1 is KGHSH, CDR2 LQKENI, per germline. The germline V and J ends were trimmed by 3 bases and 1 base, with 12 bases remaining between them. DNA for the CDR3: TGTGCCAGCTCACCGGGGGAGGGGATTAACTATGGCTACACCTTC. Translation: CASSPGEGINYGYTF.

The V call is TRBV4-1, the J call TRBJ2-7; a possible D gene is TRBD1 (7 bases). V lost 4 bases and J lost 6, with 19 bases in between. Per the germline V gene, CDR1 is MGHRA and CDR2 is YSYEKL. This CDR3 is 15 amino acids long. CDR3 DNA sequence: TGCGCCAGCAGCCCACCGACAGGGCGGGATGGCGAGCAGTACTTC. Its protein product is CASSPPTGRDGEQYF.

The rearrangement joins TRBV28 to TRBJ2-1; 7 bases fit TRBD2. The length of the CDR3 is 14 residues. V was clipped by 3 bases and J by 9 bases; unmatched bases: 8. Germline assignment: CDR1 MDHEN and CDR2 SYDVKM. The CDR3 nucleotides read TGTGCCAGCAGTTTTCCAACTGGGGGGGGTGAGCAGTTCTTC. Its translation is CASSFPTGGGEQFF.

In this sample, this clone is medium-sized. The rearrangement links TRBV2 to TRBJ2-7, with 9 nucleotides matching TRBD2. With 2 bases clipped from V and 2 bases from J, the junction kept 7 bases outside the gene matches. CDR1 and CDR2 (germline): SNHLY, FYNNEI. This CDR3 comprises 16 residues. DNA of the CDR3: TGTGCCAGCAGTGAAACCCCGGCTAGCGGGACCTACGAGCAGTACTTC. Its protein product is CASSETPASGTYEQYF.

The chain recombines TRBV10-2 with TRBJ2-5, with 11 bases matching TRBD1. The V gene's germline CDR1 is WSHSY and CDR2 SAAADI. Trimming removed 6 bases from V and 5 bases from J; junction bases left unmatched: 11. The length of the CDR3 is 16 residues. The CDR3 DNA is TGCGCCAGCAGAGACCGAGACCGGGACAGGGGGGAGACCCAGTACTTC. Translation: CASRDRDRDRGETQYF.

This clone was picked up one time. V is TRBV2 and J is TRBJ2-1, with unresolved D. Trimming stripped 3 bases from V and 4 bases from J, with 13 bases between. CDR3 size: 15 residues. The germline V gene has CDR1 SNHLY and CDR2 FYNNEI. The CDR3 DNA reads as TGTGCCAGCAGTGATTCCAGCGCCCTTTACAATGAGCAGTTCTTC. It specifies CASSDSSALYNEQFF.

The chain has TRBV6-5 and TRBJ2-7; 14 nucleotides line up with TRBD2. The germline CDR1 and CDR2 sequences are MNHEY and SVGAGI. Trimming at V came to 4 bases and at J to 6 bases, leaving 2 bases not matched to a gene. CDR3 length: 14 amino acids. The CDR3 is CASSSTSGRGEQYF. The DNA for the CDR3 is TGTGCCAGCAGTTCGACTAGCGGGAGGGGCGAGCAGTACTTC.

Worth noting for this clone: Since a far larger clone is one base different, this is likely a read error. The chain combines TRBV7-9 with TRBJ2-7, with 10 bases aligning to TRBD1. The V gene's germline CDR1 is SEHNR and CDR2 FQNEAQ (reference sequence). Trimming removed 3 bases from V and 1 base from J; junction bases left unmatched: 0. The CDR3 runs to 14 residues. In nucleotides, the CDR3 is TGTGCCAGCAGCTTGGACAGGGGGTCCTACGAGCAGTACTTC. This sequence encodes CASSLDRGSYEQYF. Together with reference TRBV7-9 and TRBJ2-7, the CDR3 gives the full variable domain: DTGVSQNPRHKITKRGQNVTFRCDPISEHNRLYWYRQTLGQGPEFLTYFQNEAQLEKSRLLSDRFSAERPKGSFSTLEIQRTEQGDSAMYLCASSLDRGSYEQYFGPGTRLTVT.

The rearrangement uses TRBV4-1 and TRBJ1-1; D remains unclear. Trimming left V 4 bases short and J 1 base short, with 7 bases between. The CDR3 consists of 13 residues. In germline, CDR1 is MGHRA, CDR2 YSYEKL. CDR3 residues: CASSPEGNTEAFF. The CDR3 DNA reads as TGCGCCAGCAGCCCTGAGGGGAACACTGAAGCTTTCTTT.

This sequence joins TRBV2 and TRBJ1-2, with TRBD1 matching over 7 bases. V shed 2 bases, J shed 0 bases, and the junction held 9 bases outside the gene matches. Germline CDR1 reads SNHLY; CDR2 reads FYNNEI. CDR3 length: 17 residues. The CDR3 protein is CASSEYDREATNYGYTF. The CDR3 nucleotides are TGTGCCAGCAGTGAATATGACAGGGAAGCGACTAACTATGGCTACACCTTC.

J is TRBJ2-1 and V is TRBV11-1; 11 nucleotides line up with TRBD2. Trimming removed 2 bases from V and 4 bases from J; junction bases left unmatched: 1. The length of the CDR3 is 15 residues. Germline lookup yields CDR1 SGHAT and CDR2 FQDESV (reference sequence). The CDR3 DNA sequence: TGTGCCAGCAGCTTACTAGCGGGAGGTTACAATGAGCAGTTCTTC. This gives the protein CASSLLAGGYNEQFF.

Here the CDR3 reads CASSPPGEGEPQHF. As DNA, the CDR3 is TGTGCCAGCAGCCCCCCGGGGGAGGGGGAGCCCCAGCATTTT. The gene calls are TRBV28 and TRBJ1-5, with D tentatively TRBD1 (6 bases). V lost 6 bases and J lost 8, with 17 bases in between. The CDR3 has 14 residues. Germline V gene lookup returns CDR1 MDHEN and CDR2 SYDVKM.

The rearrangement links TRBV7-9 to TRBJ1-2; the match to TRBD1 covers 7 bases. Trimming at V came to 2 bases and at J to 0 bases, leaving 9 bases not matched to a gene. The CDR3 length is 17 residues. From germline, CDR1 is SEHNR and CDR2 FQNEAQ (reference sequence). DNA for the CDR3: TGTGCCAGCAGCTTACTGAATCCAGGACAGGCTAACTATGGCTACACCTTC. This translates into CASSLLNPGQANYGYTF. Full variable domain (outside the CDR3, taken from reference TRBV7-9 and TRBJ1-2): DTGVSQNPRHKITKRGQNVTFRCDPISEHNRLYWYRQTLGQGPEFLTYFQNEAQLEKSRLLSDRFSAERPKGSFSTLEIQRTEQGDSAMYLCASSLLNPGQANYGYTFGSGTRLTVV.

The CDR3 DNA follows: TGTGCCAGCAGTTTATTACAGGGTCAGCCCCAGCATTTT. Protein: CASSLLQGQPQHF. The chain links TRBV28 to TRBJ1-5, with D maybe TRBD1 (6 bases). V was trimmed by 1 base and J by 6 bases, leaving 7 bases between them. This CDR3 is built from 13 residues. Looked up from germline, CDR1 is MDHEN and CDR2 is SYDVKM.

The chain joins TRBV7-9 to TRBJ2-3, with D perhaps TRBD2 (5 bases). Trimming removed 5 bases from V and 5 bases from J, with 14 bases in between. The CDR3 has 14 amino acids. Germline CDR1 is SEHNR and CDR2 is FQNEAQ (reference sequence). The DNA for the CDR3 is TGTGCCAGCAGCCCGGATGGAGAGGGAGATACGCAGTATTTT. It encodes CASSPDGEGDTQYF. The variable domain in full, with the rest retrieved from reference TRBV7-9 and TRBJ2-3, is DTGVSQNPRHKITKRGQNVTFRCDPISEHNRLYWYRQTLGQGPEFLTYFQNEAQLEKSRLLSDRFSAERPKGSFSTLEIQRTEQGDSAMYLCASSPDGEGDTQYFGPGTRLTVL.

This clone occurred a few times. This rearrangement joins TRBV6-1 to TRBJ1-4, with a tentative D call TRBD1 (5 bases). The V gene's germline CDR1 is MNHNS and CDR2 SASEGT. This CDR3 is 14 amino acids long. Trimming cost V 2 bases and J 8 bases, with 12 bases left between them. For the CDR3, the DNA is TGTGCCAGCAGTGAACCTCAGGGTTGGGAAAAACTGTTTTTT. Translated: CASSEPQGWEKLFF.

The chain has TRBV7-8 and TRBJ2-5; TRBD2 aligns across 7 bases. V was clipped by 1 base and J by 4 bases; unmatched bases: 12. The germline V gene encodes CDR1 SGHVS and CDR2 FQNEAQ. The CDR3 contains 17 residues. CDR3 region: CASSLGPQTGEGETQYF. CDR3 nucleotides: TGTGCCAGCAGCTTAGGGCCCCAGACCGGGGAGGGAGAGACCCAGTACTTC.

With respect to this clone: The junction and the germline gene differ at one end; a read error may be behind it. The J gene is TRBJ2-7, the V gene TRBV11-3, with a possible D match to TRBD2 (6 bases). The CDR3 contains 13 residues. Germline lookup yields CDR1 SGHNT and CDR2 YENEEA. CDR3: CASSLTPASALVF. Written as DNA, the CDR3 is TGTGCCAGCAGCTTAACCCCGGCTAGCGCCTTAGTCTTC. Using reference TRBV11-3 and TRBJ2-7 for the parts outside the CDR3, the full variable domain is EAGVVQSPRYKIIEKKQPVAFWCNPISGHNTLYWYLQNLGQGPELLIRYENEEAVDDSQLPKDRFSAERLKGVDSTLKIQPAELGDSAVYLCASSLTPASALVFGPGTRLTVT.

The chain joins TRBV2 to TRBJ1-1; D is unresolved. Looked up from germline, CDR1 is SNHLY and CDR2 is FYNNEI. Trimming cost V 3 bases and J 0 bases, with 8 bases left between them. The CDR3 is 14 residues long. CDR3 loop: CASSDEALNTEAFF. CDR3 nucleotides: TGTGCCAGCAGTGACGAGGCCCTGAACACTGAAGCTTTCTTT.

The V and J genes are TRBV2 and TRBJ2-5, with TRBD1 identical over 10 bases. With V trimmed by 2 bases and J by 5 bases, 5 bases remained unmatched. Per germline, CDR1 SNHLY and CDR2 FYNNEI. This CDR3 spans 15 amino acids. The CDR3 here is CASSERGQGWETQYF. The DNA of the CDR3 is TGTGCCAGCAGTGAAAGGGGACAGGGGTGGGAGACCCAGTACTTC.

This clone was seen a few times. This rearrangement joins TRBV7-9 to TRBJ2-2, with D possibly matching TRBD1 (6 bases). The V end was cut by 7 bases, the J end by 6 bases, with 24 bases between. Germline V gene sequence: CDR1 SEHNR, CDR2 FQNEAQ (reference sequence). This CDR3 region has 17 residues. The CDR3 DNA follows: TGTGCCAGCAAACCCACAGGGAGCCCCCTGATGTCCGGGGAGCTGTTTTTT. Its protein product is CASKPTGSPLMSGELFF. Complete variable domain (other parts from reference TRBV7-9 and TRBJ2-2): DTGVSQNPRHKITKRGQNVTFRCDPISEHNRLYWYRQTLGQGPEFLTYFQNEAQLEKSRLLSDRFSAERPKGSFSTLEIQRTEQGDSAMYLCASKPTGSPLMSGELFFGEGSRLTVL.